These 12 T cell receptor beta chains were sequenced from one sample in a study of technical replicates of blood from several donors. Sequencing used immunoSEQ multiplex PCR; TCRdb keeps in-frame clones, though not all of them. The sample has over 80,000 clones; around 96% are singletons. Source material: T cells isolated from PBMCs. The receptors derive from a human donor in good health.

This chain joins TRBV10-1 and TRBJ2-1, with 7 bases matching TRBD2. The germline V gene has CDR1 WNHNN and CDR2 SYGVQD (reference sequence). After removal of 4 bases from V and 2 bases from J, the junction contained 8 bases not matched to a gene. The CDR3 is 16 amino acids. CDR3 sequence (DNA): TGCGCCAGCAGTGCCTATCTCGGGGGGACCTACAATGAGCAGTTCTTC. Amino acids: CASSAYLGGTYNEQFF.

The rearrangement uses TRBV5-6 and TRBJ2-5; D might be TRBD2 (6 bases). Germline CDR1 is SGHDT and CDR2 is YYEEEE. CDR3 length: 16 residues. V gave up 4 bases and J gave up 2 bases, with 18 bases separating them. CDR3 protein: CASSRIDSGYQETQYF. The CDR3 region has the DNA TGTGCCAGCAGCCGTATTGATAGCGGCTATCAAGAGACCCAGTACTTC.

This chain links TRBV7-2 with TRBJ2-2; 7 bases are shared with TRBD1. CDR3 length: 15 amino acids. The germline V gene has CDR1 SGHTA and CDR2 FQGNSA. The ends lost 1 base at V and 4 bases at J; junction bases unmatched: 3. CDR3: CASSLGPGGTGELFF. DNA of the CDR3: TGTGCCAGCAGCTTAGGTCCAGGGGGCACCGGGGAGCTGTTTTTT.

The chain couples TRBV6-5 to TRBJ2-7; tentatively, D is TRBD1 (6 bases). The CDR3 covers 16 residues. V lost 0 bases to trimming and J lost 2 bases, with 14 bases between them. Germline CDR1 MNHEY, CDR2 SVGAGI. The CDR3 sequence is CASSYSIGQWAYEQYF. In DNA, the CDR3 is TGTGCCAGCAGTTACTCGATTGGACAGTGGGCCTACGAGCAGTACTTC.

This chain joins TRBV5-1 and TRBJ1-4; D is uncertain. V was shortened by 0 bases and J by 0 bases, with 18 bases between the two germline ends. CDR1 and CDR2 (germline): SGHRS, YFSETQ. CDR3 size: 19 residues. Here the CDR3 reads CASSLAEGKRVATNEKLFF. The CDR3 nucleotides are TGCGCCAGCAGCTTGGCTGAGGGAAAGAGGGTAGCAACTAATGAAAAACTGTTTTTT.

The chain couples TRBV28 to TRBJ2-4; a possible D gene is TRBD2 (5 bases). The CDR3 length is 13 residues. The V and J ends lost 6 bases and 0 bases respectively, with 6 bases between them. Germline V gene lookup returns CDR1 MDHEN and CDR2 SYDVKM. CDR3 amino acids: CASSGLAKNIQYF. For the CDR3, the DNA is TGTGCCAGCAGCGGACTAGCCAAAAACATTCAGTACTTC.

This chain uses TRBV4-1 with TRBJ2-7; the D gene is possibly TRBD1 (6 bases). The germline gives CDR1 MGHRA, CDR2 YSYEKL. CDR3 length: 14 amino acids. Trimming shortened V by 2 bases and J by 6 bases, and 14 bases separated the two germline ends. The chain's CDR3 is CASSQTGTTSEQYF. CDR3 nucleotide sequence: TGCGCCAGCAGCCAAACCGGGACAACTAGCGAGCAGTACTTC.

This clone was seen only once. V and J are TRBV6-5 and TRBJ2-1, with TRBD2 as a possible D gene (6 bases). Germline V gene lookup returns CDR1 MNHEY and CDR2 SVGAGI. The germline V and J ends were trimmed by 2 bases and 3 bases, with 11 bases remaining between them. This CDR3 contains 15 residues. CDR3 sequence (DNA): TGTGCCAGCAGTTACACTCGACTAGACTACAATGAGCAGTTCTTC. Amino acid sequence: CASSYTRLDYNEQFF.

The chain's CDR3 is CASSYERVSSYEQYF. The CDR3 nucleotides are TGTGCCAGCAGTTACGAGCGGGTGAGCTCCTACGAGCAGTACTTC. The rearrangement uses TRBV6-6 and TRBJ2-7, with a weak D call TRBD2 (6 bases). V was clipped by 2 bases and J by 0 bases, with 11 bases between them. This CDR3 region has 15 residues. Germline V gene data show CDR1 as MNHNY and CDR2 as SVGAGI (reference sequence).

The chain is built from TRBV9 and TRBJ2-2; 9 nucleotides align to TRBD2. CDR1 and CDR2 from the germline V gene are SGDLS and YYNGEE. The CDR3 covers 15 residues. Trimming at V came to 4 bases and at J to 3 bases, leaving 4 bases not matched to a gene. The CDR3 loop is CASSTAGGYTGELFF. The CDR3 DNA is TGTGCCAGCAGCACAGCGGGAGGTTACACCGGGGAGCTGTTTTTT.

The chain combines TRBV6-1 with TRBJ2-1; a weak D match, TRBD2 (6 bases). The CDR3 spans 16 residues. Germline CDR1 and CDR2: MNHNS and SASEGT. V was shortened by 1 base and J by 4 bases, with 14 bases between the two germline ends. For the CDR3, the DNA is TGTGCCAGCAGTGAAGGAAGGAGGGTAGCGTACAATGAGCAGTTCTTC. Protein: CASSEGRRVAYNEQFF.

This chain uses TRBV7-3 with TRBJ2-6, with D possibly being TRBD1 (5 bases). V was shortened by 5 bases and J by 4 bases, with 12 bases between the two germline ends. In germline, CDR1 is SGHTA, CDR2 FQGTGA. The CDR3 consists of 15 residues. Here the CDR3 DNA reads TGTGCCAGCAGCCAACAGGCCCCCGGGGCCAACGTCCTGACTTTC. Amino acid sequence: CASSQQAPGANVLTF.